The 17 T cell receptor beta chains in this list originate from one sample, sequenced in a study of T cell responses to AZD1222 COVID-19 vaccine. Data came from immunoSEQ multiplex PCR; TCRdb stores just in-frame clones and leaves some out. Altogether around 140,000 clones are present, approximately 91% being singletons, with the ten largest covering approximately 1.6%. This material consisted of peripheral blood, taken on day 0 of AZD1222 vaccination. The source is an adult in good health.

The chain is built from TRBV12-3 or TRBV12-4 and TRBJ2-1; D is unclear. Trimming cost V 5 bases and J 10 bases, with 9 bases left between them. The CDR3 loop spans 11 amino acids. The CDR3 DNA sequence: TGTGCCAGCAGTCCATTAACGGAGCAGTTCTTC. Translated, it gives CASSPLTEQFF.

V is TRBV27 and J is TRBJ1-1; D is ambiguous. CDR3 length: 15 amino acids. V was clipped by 0 bases and J by 4 bases, with 12 bases between them. Germline V gene data show CDR1 as MNHEY and CDR2 as SMNVEV (reference sequence). CDR3 amino acids: CASSLSGLRGTEAFF. The CDR3 DNA sequence: TGTGCCAGCAGTTTATCTGGGTTGCGAGGCACTGAAGCTTTCTTT.

The chain has TRBV9 and TRBJ2-3, with TRBD1 identical over 7 bases. Germline V gene sequence: CDR1 SGDLS, CDR2 YYNGEE. CDR3 length: 16 residues. The junction had 7 bases not matched to a gene; V was cut back by 3 bases and J by 0 bases. The CDR3 nucleotides are TGTGCCAGCAGCGCCGGGACAGTCGCTAGCACAGATACGCAGTATTTT. This sequence encodes CASSAGTVASTDTQYF.

This chain links TRBV28 with TRBJ2-3; maybe TRBD2 (5 bases). The CDR3 has 14 amino acids. V gave up 3 bases and J gave up 0 bases, with 7 bases separating them. Germline-derived CDR1 and CDR2 are MDHEN and SYDVKM. This CDR3 is CASSFSASTDTQYF. The DNA of the CDR3 is TGTGCCAGCAGTTTTAGCGCCAGCACAGATACGCAGTATTTT.

This clone was found once. The J gene is TRBJ1-2, the V gene TRBV28; maybe TRBD1 (6 bases). The CDR3 contains 18 residues. Germline V gene lookup returns CDR1 MDHEN and CDR2 SYDVKM. V gave up 7 bases and J gave up 4 bases, with 28 bases separating them. This CDR3 is CASTLRSQQGGFSYGYTF. The DNA of the CDR3 is TGTGCCAGCACCCTCCGGAGTCAACAGGGAGGGTTCAGCTATGGCTACACCTTC.

This chain connects TRBV30 to TRBJ1-2; 7 bases align to TRBD1. Germline V gene data show CDR1 as GTSNPN and CDR2 as SVGIG (reference sequence). This CDR3 has 13 amino acids. V lost 0 bases and J lost 4; bases outside the gene matches: 2. CDR3 nucleotides: TGTGCCTGGAGTGTGAGGGGGCTCTATGGCTACACCTTC. This gives the protein CAWSVRGLYGYTF.

V gene TRBV18 combines with J gene TRBJ2-1, with 9 positions matching TRBD2. The V segment lost 3 bases and the J segment 8 bases; nucleotides outside the gene matches: 17. The CDR3 has 18 residues. CDR1 is KGHSH, CDR2 LQKENI, per germline. This CDR3 reads CASSPGGQVAGAAHEQFF. CDR3 coding DNA: TGTGCCAGCTCACCGGGGGGTCAGGTAGCGGGAGCGGCCCATGAGCAGTTCTTC.

This rearrangement joins TRBV11-2 to TRBJ2-7; the D gene is possibly TRBD1 (5 bases). Germline CDR1 and CDR2: SGHAT and FQNNGV. This CDR3 has 14 residues. With 5 bases removed from V and 3 bases from J, the gap between germline ends came to 14 bases. CDR3: CASSPTWGVYEQYF. For the CDR3, the DNA is TGTGCCAGCAGCCCCACCTGGGGCGTCTACGAGCAGTACTTC.

The chain joins TRBV5-1 to TRBJ2-1; D is unclear. V gave up 0 bases and J gave up 0 bases, with 10 bases separating them. Germline V lookup: CDR1 SGHRS, CDR2 YFSETQ. CDR3 length: 16 amino acids. CDR3 coding DNA: TGCGCCAGCAGCTTGGGGGCGTTATCCTCCTACAATGAGCAGTTCTTC. Translating it yields CASSLGALSSYNEQFF.

The gene calls are TRBV28 and TRBJ1-6, with D tentatively TRBD1 (6 bases). Looked up from germline, CDR1 is MDHEN and CDR2 is SYDVKM. The CDR3 is 15 amino acids. V was shortened by 1 base and J by 8 bases, with 12 bases between the two germline ends. CDR3 sequence reads: CASSLYRDKYSPLHF. The CDR3, as DNA: TGTGCCAGCAGTTTATACCGGGACAAGTATTCACCCCTCCACTTT.

V gene TRBV25-1 combines with J gene TRBJ1-6; 10 positions agree with TRBD1. The J segment lost 0 bases and the V segment lost 3 bases, leaving 2 bases of the junction unmatched. CDR1 and CDR2 from the germline V gene are MGHDK and SYGVNS. The CDR3 covers 17 residues. In DNA, the CDR3 is TGTGCCAGCAGTGAGGGACAGGGGAGCTCCTATAATTCACCCCTCCACTTT. It yields the protein CASSEGQGSSYNSPLHF.

The rearrangement links TRBV29-1 to TRBJ1-2; 7 bases are a match to TRBD1. V trimming: 0 bases; J trimming: 1 base; junction bases outside the gene matches: 8. Germline V CDR1 and CDR2: SQVTM, ANQGSEA. CDR3 size: 16 residues. CDR3: CSVEEASQGINYGYTF. Written as DNA, the CDR3 is TGCAGCGTTGAAGAAGCCTCACAGGGGATTAACTATGGCTACACCTTC.

The rearrangement joins TRBV7-2 to TRBJ2-1; 8 bases agree with TRBD2. The CDR3 length is 18 residues. Germline V gene sequence: CDR1 SGHTA, CDR2 FQGNSA. V lost 5 bases to trimming and J lost 3 bases; unmatched junction nucleotides: 15. CDR3 protein: CASSPKGGTSFLYNEQFF. The CDR3 nucleotides read TGTGCCAGCAGCCCTAAGGGGGGGACTAGTTTTCTCTACAATGAGCAGTTCTTC.

The chain is built from TRBV5-5 and TRBJ2-7; D not resolved. This CDR3 has 14 amino acids. CDR1 is SGHKS, CDR2 YYEKEE, per germline (reference sequence). Trimming shortened V by 4 bases and J by 0 bases, and 11 bases separated the two germline ends. In DNA form, the CDR3 reads TGTGCCAGCAGCCCAAGATCCTTCTCCTACGAGCAGTACTTC. The encoded protein is CASSPRSFSYEQYF.

The V gene is TRBV11-1, the J gene TRBJ2-7; perhaps TRBD2 as D (5 bases). The V and J ends lost 5 bases and 4 bases respectively, with 21 bases between them. This CDR3 has 16 residues. CDR1 and CDR2 (germline): SGHAT, FQDESV (reference sequence). CDR3 bases: TGTGCCAGCAGCCCCTCCCTGGCGGAGGTTCCGTACGAGCAGTACTTC. Translating it yields CASSPSLAEVPYEQYF. Full variable domain (outside the CDR3, taken from reference TRBV11-1 and TRBJ2-7): EAEVAQSPRYKITEKSQAVAFWCDPISGHATLYWYRQILGQGPELLVQFQDESVVDDSQLPKDRFSAERLKGVDSTLKIQPAELGDSAMYLCASSPSLAEVPYEQYFGPGTRLTVT.

The chain uses TRBV28 and TRBJ2-3; tentative D call: TRBD1 (6 bases). From germline, CDR1 is MDHEN and CDR2 SYDVKM. Trimming took off 3 bases at V and 1 base at J, with 23 bases between the two ends. The CDR3 length is 19 residues. The CDR3 bases are TGTGCCAGCAGTTTTTCTCTCCCCACCGGGACACCCGGCACAGATACGCAGTATTTT. It codes for CASSFSLPTGTPGTDTQYF.

The chain recombines TRBV28 with TRBJ1-3, with D possibly matching TRBD1 (5 bases). V was shortened by 4 bases and J by 0 bases, with 13 bases between the two germline ends. The germline CDR1 and CDR2 sequences are MDHEN and SYDVKM. This CDR3 has 16 residues. CDR3 sequence reads: CASSSTFRASGNTIYF. DNA for the CDR3: TGTGCCAGCAGTTCCACCTTCAGGGCCTCTGGAAACACCATATATTTT.